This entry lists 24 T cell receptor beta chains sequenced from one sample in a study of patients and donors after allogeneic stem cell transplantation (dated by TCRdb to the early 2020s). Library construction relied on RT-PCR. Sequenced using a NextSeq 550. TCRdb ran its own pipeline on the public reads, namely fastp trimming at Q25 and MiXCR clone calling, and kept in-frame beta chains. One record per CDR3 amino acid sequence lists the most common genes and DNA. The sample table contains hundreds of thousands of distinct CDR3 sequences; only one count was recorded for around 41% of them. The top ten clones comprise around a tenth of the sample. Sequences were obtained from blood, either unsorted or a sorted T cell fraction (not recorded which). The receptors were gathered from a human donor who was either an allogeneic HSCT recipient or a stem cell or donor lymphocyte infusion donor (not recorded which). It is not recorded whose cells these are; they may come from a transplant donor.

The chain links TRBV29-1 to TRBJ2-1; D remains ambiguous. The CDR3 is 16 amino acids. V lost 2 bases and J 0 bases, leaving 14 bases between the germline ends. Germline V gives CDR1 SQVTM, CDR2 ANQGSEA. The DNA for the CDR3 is TGCAGCGTTGAAACGTGGAGCACCAACTCCTACAATGAGCAGTTCTTC. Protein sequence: CSVETWSTNSYNEQFF.

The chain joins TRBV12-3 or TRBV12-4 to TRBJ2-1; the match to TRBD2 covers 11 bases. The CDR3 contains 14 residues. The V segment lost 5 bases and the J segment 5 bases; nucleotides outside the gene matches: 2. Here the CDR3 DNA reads TGTGCCAGCAGTACTAGCGGGGGCAACAATGAGCAGTTCTTC. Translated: CASSTSGGNNEQFF.

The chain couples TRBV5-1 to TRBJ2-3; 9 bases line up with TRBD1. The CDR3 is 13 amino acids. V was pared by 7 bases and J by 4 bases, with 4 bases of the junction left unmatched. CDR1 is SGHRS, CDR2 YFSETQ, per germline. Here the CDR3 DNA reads TGCGCCAGCCGGACAGGGGTTGCAGATACGCAGTATTTT. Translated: CASRTGVADTQYF.

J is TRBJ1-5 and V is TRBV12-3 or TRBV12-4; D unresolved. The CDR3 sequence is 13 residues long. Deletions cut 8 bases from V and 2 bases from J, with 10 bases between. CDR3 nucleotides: TGTGCCAGCGGTCGCGGGGGCAATCAGCCCCAGCATTTT. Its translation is CASGRGGNQPQHF.

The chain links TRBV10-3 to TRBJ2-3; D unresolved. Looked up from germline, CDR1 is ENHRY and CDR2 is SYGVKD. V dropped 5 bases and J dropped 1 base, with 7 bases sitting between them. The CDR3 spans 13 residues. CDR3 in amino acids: CAISSRGTDTQYF. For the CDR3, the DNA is TGTGCCATCAGTTCTAGGGGCACAGATACGCAGTATTTT.

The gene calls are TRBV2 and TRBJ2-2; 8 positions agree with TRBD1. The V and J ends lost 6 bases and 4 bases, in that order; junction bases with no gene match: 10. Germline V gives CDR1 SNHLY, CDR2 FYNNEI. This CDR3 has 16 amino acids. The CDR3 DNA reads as TGTGCCAGCAGCGTAGGCCAGGGGGCGACCACCGGGGAGCTGTTTTTT. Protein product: CASSVGQGATTGELFF. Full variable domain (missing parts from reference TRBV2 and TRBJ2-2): EPEVTQTPSHQVTQMGQEVILRCVPISNHLYFYWYRQILGQKVEFLVSFYNNEISEKSEIFDDQFSVERPDGSNFTLKIRSTKLEDSAMYFCASSVGQGATTGELFFGEGSRLTVL.

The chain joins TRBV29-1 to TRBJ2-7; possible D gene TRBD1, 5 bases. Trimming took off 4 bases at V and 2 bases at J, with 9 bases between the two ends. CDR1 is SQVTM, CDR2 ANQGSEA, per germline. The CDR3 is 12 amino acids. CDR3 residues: CSVGDRAYEQYF. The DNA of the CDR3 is TGCAGCGTTGGAGACAGAGCCTACGAGCAGTACTTC.

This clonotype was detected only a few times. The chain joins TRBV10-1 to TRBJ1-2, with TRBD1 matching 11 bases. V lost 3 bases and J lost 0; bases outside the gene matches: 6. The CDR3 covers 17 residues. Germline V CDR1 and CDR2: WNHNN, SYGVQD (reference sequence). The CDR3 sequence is CASSDPGQGGSNYGYTF. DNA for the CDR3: TGCGCCAGCAGTGATCCGGGACAGGGGGGCTCTAACTATGGCTACACCTTC.

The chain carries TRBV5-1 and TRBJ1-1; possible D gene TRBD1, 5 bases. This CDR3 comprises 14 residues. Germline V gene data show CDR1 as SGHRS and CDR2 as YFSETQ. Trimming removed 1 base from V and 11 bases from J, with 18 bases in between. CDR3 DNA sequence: TGCGCCAGCAGCTTGTCGGACAAAAAGGATCGGGCTTTCTTT. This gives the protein CASSLSDKKDRAFF.

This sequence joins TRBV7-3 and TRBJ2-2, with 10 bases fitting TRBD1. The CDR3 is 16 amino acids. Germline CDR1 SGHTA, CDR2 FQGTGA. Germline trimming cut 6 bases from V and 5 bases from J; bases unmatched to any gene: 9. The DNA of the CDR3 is TGTGCCAGCAGTACTCCGGGACAGGGGTTTACCGGGGAGCTGTTTTTT. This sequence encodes CASSTPGQGFTGELFF.

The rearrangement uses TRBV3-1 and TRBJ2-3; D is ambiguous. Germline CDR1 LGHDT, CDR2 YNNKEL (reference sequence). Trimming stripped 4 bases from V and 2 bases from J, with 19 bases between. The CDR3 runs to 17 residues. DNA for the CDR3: TGTGCCAGCAGCCGGACCCTGCACACTACCTCCACAGATACGCAGTATTTT. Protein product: CASSRTLHTTSTDTQYF.

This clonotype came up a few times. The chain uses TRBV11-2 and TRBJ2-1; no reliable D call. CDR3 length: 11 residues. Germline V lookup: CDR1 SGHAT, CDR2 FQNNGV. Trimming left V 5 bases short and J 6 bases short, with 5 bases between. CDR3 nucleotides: TGTGCCAGCAGCCGTATCAATGAGCAGTTCTTC. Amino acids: CASSRINEQFF.

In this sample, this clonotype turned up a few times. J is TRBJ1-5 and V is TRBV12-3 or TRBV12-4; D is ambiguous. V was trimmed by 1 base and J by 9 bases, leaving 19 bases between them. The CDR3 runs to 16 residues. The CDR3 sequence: CASSLGSAVTVGPQHF. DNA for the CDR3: TGTGCCAGCAGTTTAGGATCGGCGGTTACCGTGGGGCCCCAGCATTTT.

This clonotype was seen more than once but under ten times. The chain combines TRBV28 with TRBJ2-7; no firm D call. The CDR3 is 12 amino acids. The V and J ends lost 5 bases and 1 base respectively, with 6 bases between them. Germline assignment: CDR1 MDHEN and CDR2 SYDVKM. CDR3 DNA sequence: TGTGCCAGCAGTATTCTATCCTACGAGCAGTACTTC. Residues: CASSILSYEQYF.

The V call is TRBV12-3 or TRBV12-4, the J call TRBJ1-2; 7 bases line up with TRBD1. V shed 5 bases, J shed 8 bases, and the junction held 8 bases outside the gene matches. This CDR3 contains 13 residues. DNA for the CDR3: TGTGCCAGCAGTCCGTACGGGACAGCCGGCTACACCTTC. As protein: CASSPYGTAGYTF.

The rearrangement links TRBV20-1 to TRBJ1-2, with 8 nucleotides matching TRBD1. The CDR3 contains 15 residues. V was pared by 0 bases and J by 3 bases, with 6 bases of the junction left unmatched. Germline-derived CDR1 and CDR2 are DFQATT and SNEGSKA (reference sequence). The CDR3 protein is CSARDRTGWDYGYTF. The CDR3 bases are TGCAGTGCTAGAGACCGGACAGGGTGGGACTATGGCTACACCTTC.

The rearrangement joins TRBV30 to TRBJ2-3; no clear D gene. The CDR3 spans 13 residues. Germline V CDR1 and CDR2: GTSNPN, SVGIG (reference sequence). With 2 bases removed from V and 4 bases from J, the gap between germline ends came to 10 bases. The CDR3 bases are TGTGCCTGGAGTCCCCTATTTGCAGATACGCAGTATTTT. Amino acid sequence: CAWSPLFADTQYF.

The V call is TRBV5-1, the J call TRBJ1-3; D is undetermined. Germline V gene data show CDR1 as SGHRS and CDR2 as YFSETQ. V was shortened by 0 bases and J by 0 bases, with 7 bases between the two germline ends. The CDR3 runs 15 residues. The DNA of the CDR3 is TGCGCCAGCAGCTTGGGATACCGCTCTGGAAACACCATATATTTT. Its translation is CASSLGYRSGNTIYF.

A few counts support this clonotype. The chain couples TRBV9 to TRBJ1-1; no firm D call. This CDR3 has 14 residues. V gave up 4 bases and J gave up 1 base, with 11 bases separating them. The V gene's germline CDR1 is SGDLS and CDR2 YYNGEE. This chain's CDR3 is CASSPQASNTEAFF. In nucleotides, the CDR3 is TGTGCCAGCAGCCCCCAGGCTTCGAACACTGAAGCTTTCTTT. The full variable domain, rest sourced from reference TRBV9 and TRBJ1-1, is DSGVTQTPKHLITATGQRVTLRCSPRSGDLSVYWYQQSLDQGLQFLIQYYNGEERAKGNILERFSAQQFPDLHSELNLSSLELGDSALYFCASSPQASNTEAFFGQGTRLTVV.

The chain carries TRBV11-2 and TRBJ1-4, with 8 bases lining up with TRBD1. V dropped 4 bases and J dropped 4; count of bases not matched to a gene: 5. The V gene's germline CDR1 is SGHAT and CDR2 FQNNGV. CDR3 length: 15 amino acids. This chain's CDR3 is CASSSTGGYNEKLFF. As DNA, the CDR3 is TGTGCCAGCAGCTCAACAGGGGGATATAATGAAAAACTGTTTTTT.

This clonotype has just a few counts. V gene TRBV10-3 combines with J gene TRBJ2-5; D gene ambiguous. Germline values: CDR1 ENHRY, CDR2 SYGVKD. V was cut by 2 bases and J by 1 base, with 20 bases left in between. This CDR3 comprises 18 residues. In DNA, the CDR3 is TGTGCCATCAGTGAGCCCGCCGTGACTCGGCTAGGCCAAGAGACCCAGTACTTC. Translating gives CAISEPAVTRLGQETQYF.

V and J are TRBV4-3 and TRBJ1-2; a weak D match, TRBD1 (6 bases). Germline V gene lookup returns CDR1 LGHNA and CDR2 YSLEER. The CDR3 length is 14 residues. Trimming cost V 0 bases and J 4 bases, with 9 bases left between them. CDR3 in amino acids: CASSQDQGTYGYTF. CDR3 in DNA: TGCGCCAGCAGCCAAGATCAGGGGACCTATGGCTACACCTTC.

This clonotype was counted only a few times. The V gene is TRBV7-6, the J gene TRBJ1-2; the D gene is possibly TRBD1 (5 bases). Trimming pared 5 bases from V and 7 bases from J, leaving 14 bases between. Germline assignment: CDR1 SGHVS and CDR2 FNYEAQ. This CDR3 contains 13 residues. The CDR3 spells CASSPTELGGYTF. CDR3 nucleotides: TGTGCCAGCAGCCCGACAGAGCTTGGTGGCTACACCTTC.

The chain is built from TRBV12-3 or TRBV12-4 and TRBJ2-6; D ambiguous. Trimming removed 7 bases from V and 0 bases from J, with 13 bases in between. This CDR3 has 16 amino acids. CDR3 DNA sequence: TGTGCCAGCAACACCCTCGGTTACTCTGGGGCCAACGTCCTGACTTTC. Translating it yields CASNTLGYSGANVLTF.